The 7 T cell receptor beta chains below all came from one sample that was sequenced in a study of molecular identifiers for immune sequencing clone quantification. In TCRdb, the PCR reads were re-called with MiXCR into one record per CDR3 protein. Of about 86,000 distinct CDR3 sequences in the sample, roughly 25% were seen once. The source material was naive CD8+ T cells from blood, with Jurkat cell RNA spiked in. Subset in this sample: FACS-sorted CD8+CD4-CCR7+CD45RA+ naive T cells. These receptors originate from a human donor in good health. Some libraries in this study had Jurkat cell RNA spiked in.

Many counts were recorded for this clonotype. J is TRBJ2-3 and V is TRBV7-9; the D gene could be TRBD1 or TRBD2 (5 bases each). The CDR3 contains 16 residues. CDR1 and CDR2 (germline): SEHNR, FQNEAQ (reference sequence). With 2 bases removed from V and 6 bases from J, the gap between germline ends came to 18 bases. This chain's CDR3 is CASSLSGPDGADTQYF. CDR3 nucleotide sequence: TGTGCCAGCAGCTTATCGGGACCGGACGGCGCGGATACGCAGTATTTT.

There are a few counts of this clonotype. The CDR3 nucleotides read TGCGCCAGCAGCCCCGGACAGTCGAACACTGAAGCTTTCTTT. It specifies CASSPGQSNTEAFF. V gene TRBV4-3 combines with J gene TRBJ1-1; D possibly corresponds to TRBD1 (6 bases). V was clipped by 4 bases and J by 1 base, with 10 bases between them. CDR1 LGHNA and CDR2 YSLEER come from the germline V gene. The CDR3 contains 14 residues.

On this clonotype: With a much larger clone just one base away, this may be a read error. The V and J genes are TRBV5-1 and TRBJ2-2; 10 bases match TRBD1. Germline values: CDR1 SGHRS, CDR2 YFSETQ. The CDR3 has 14 residues. The CDR3 DNA is TGCGCCAGCAACCATGACAGGGGGCTCGGGGAGCTGGTTTTT. Translation gives CASNHDRGLGELVF.

This clonotype has a count of ten or more. The chain links TRBV20-1 to TRBJ2-7, with 8 bases lining up with TRBD2. With V trimmed by 2 bases and J by 2 bases, 2 bases remained unmatched. Germline CDR1 is DFQATT and CDR2 is SNEGSKA (reference sequence). This CDR3 comprises 13 residues. The CDR3 loop is CSARTSGPYEQYF. CDR3 DNA: TGCAGTGCTAGAACTAGCGGACCCTACGAGCAGTACTTC.

There are a few counts of this clonotype. The V call is TRBV7-8, the J call TRBJ1-1; the D gene is possibly TRBD1 (6 bases). The CDR3 covers 13 residues. Trimming left V 6 bases short and J 6 bases short, with 14 bases between. Germline-derived CDR1 and CDR2 are SGHVS and FQNEAQ. The CDR3 region is CASSDMGGSEAFF. CDR3 in DNA: TGTGCCAGCAGTGACATGGGGGGCTCTGAAGCTTTCTTT.

The chain uses TRBV30 and TRBJ2-3, with D maybe TRBD2 (5 bases). CDR1 and CDR2 (germline): GTSNPN, SVGIG (reference sequence). This CDR3 is built from 12 residues. V shed 2 bases and J shed 6 bases, with 9 bases lying between them. CDR3 sequence reads: CAWSRGSDTQYF. The CDR3 DNA is TGTGCCTGGAGTCGGGGTAGCGATACGCAGTATTTT.

About this clonotype itself: One base away lies a much larger clone, so this may be a sequencing read error. This chain uses TRBV19 with TRBJ1-5; possibly TRBD1 for D (6 bases). CDR1 is LNHDA and CDR2 is SQIVND in the germline V gene (reference sequence). This CDR3 spans 16 amino acids. Trimming shortened V by 4 bases and J by 7 bases, and 20 bases separated the two germline ends. CDR3 residues: CASSTPLGGLGQPQHF. Here the CDR3 DNA reads TGTGCCAGTAGTACGCCTTTGGGGGGCCTCGGACAGCCCCAGCATTTT.